This T cell receptor beta chain stems from a study of T cells expressing NK-cell markers (TCRdb year 2020). Notes on the research overall: TCR beta-chain repertoires were profiled in sorted CD3+CD56+NKG2C+, CD3+CD56+NKG2C- and CD3+CD56-NKG2C+ T-cell subsets from fewer than 10 donors. Among the eight sequenced donors, seven were HCMV-seropositive and one was HCMV-seronegative. Randomly selected healthy volunteers, three men and five women, were used as the eight sequenced donors. Libraries were sequenced as 2 x 150 bp reads on Illumina HiSeq 2000/2500, MiSeq or NextSeq.

Results and caveats for the whole study, not just this receptor: Whether the expanded NKG2C-expressing T cell clones were specific for HCMV antigens remained unclear. Those dominant clonotypes were again the most abundant among CD3+CD56-NKG2C+ cells in a handful of donors, at about 25-65%. In more than five donors, the dominant CD3+CD56+NKG2C+ clonotypes ranked among the top 10 CD8+ clonotypes, making up 1.0-7.0% of CD8+ T cells.

The run used an Illumina HiSeq 2000. The TCR beta cDNA libraries were made using 5'RACE template switching, a step that added both a universal primer site and unique molecular identifiers. Priming for cDNA synthesis came from the TCR beta constant segment, and two successive PCR amplification steps followed. On the authors' methods: MIGEC was used to demultiplex reads and group the reads by UMI, and MiTCR was used to assemble and quantify clonotypes. Only TCR cDNA sequences supported by at least two reads were kept to exclude erroneous sequences. The tcR package was used for downstream repertoire analysis, with clonotypes matched between fractions based on CDR3 nucleotide sequence plus V segment. VDJmatch was used to annotate antigen specificity against VDJdb, with one amino acid substitution allowed in CDR3. The reads were reprocessed in TCRdb, with one entry per CDR3 protein sequence and no accompanying DNA. The V and J calls follow TCRdb's processing rather than the paper's. The sample table includes roughly 180,000 distinct CDR3 sequences. Of the sample, 20% to 25% falls within the top ten clones.

Inclusive of the bounding cysteine and phenylalanine, the CDR3 is 14 residues long. DNA is not recorded here. To determine HCMV serostatus, a commercial ELISA kit was used to detect HCMV-specific IgG in serum. Peripheral blood mononuclear cells were isolated from blood by Ficoll density gradient centrifugation. A word on this clonotype: Its antigen specificity is not known.

This receptor was taken from a man aged 18-75 years in good health. The material sequenced was blood T cells: a sorted CD56 or NKG2C T cell subset, CD4+ or CD8+ T cells, or bulk PBMC T cells (not recorded which). The sequence links TRBV12-3 or TRBV12-4 to TRBJ2-7; TCRdb designates TRBD1, a call that cannot be tested without DNA. CDR3 loop: CASSFLSGSYEQYF.